This T cell receptor beta chain is drawn from a study of CD8+CD57+ T cells in acquired aplastic anemia. Whole-study context: Each DNA sample taken from sorted CD4+ and CD8+ cells came to roughly 3.5 ug on average.

In this sample, this clonotype turned up many times. Antigen specificity is unknown. Study observations and caveats: The CD8+ Simpson's diversity of patients and controls was not significantly different. Under 35 was the count of CD8+ CDR3 sequences that patients shared with controls.

Profiling of TCR beta VDJ combinations and CDR3 sequences used genomic DNA as template. MiXCR, run by TCRdb on the reads, gives a single entry per CDR3 protein. The repertoire includes a few hundred thousand distinct CDR3 sequences, around three fifths of them detected once, and approximately 1.2% sits in the top ten. All patients picked for sequencing had shown, by flow cytometry, an expansion of CD8+CD57+ cells. Therapy had not been given to patients before blood sampling. CDR1 and CDR2 from the germline V gene are DFQATT and SNEGSKA (reference sequence). V lost 5 bases, J lost 3 bases, and 17 bases lay in between. This CDR3 has 15 amino acids.

This TCR derives from a human donor with aplastic anemia. V usage is TRBV20-1 and J usage is TRBJ1-5; a weak D match, TRBD1 (5 bases). Sequenced input: sorted CD4+, CD8+, or CD8+CD57+ T cells (not recorded which) from PBMCs. The CDR3 reads CSAGPGTGNNQPQHF. The DNA of the CDR3 is TGCAGTGCTGGCCCCGGGACTGGCAACAATCAGCCCCAGCATTTT.